The present T cell receptor (beta chain) was sequenced within a study of T cell changes during pregnancy in multiple sclerosis. Generated by immunoSEQ multiplex PCR, the TCRdb table keeps only in-frame clones and is missing some. Of around 52,000 clones listed, 80% to 90% are singletons. V shed 2 bases and J 5 bases; nucleotides not matched to a gene: 5. The CDR3 is 15 amino acids. From germline, CDR1 is ENHRY and CDR2 SYGVKD. The clonotype originates from a human donor whose cells served as feeder cells for cultures in a pregnancy study. Sequenced: peripheral blood from another person, used as feeder cells. The genes are TRBV10-3 and TRBJ2-2; TRBD2 matches 7 bases. The CDR3 here is CAISELGEGTGELFF. In DNA form, the CDR3 reads TGTGCCATCAGTGAGCTCGGGGAGGGAACCGGGGAGCTGTTTTTT.